A single sample is the source of the 5 T cell receptor beta chains below, sequenced in a study of blood T cell repertoires in COVID-19. Sequencing was performed with immunoSEQ multiplex PCR; in TCRdb, only in-frame clones are kept and a portion is missing. The sample includes about 340,000 clones, 75% to 90% of them seen just once. Sequenced material: peripheral blood. Receptor source: a woman aged 55 to 70 with COVID-19, enrolled during active disease.

The rearrangement joins TRBV9 to TRBJ2-1, with D possibly being TRBD2 (6 bases). This CDR3 comprises 13 residues. Germline values: CDR1 SGDLS, CDR2 YYNGEE. Trimming removed 3 bases at V and 2 bases at J, with 6 bases between. The CDR3 DNA reads as TGTGCCAGCAGCGGGGGGGCCTACAATGAGCAGTTCTTC. It codes for CASSGGAYNEQFF. Full variable domain (remainder filled in from reference TRBV9 and TRBJ2-1): DSGVTQTPKHLITATGQRVTLRCSPRSGDLSVYWYQQSLDQGLQFLIQYYNGEERAKGNILERFSAQQFPDLHSELNLSSLELGDSALYFCASSGGAYNEQFFGPGTRLTVL.

The chain is built from TRBV12-3 or TRBV12-4 and TRBJ1-2; possible D gene TRBD1, 6 bases. The CDR3 totals 13 residues. V dropped 1 base and J dropped 7 bases, with 10 bases sitting between them. The CDR3 nucleotides read TGTGCCAGCAGTTTAGAGGGGGTAGTTGGCTACACCTTC. As protein: CASSLEGVVGYTF.

The rearrangement uses TRBV7-2 and TRBJ2-2; 11 bases are shared with TRBD2. V shed 1 base, J shed 2 bases, and the junction held 3 bases outside the gene matches. CDR1 and CDR2 (germline): SGHTA, FQGNSA. There are 17 residues in the CDR3. CDR3 nucleotides: TGTGCCAGCAGCTTAGTTAGCGGGGGGGCAAACACCGGGGAGCTGTTTTTT. It codes for CASSLVSGGANTGELFF. Using reference TRBV7-2 and TRBJ2-2 for the parts outside the CDR3, the full variable domain is GAGVSQSPSNKVTEKGKDVELRCDPISGHTALYWYRQSLGQGLEFLIYFQGNSAPDKSGLPSDRFSAERTGGSVSTLTIQRTQQEDSAVYLCASSLVSGGANTGELFFGEGSRLTVL.

V and J are TRBV18 and TRBJ2-3; maybe TRBD1 (6 bases). Trimming took 3 bases from V and 3 from J, leaving 10 bases between them. Germline loops: CDR1 KGHSH, CDR2 LQKENI. The CDR3 sequence is 14 residues long. The CDR3 DNA follows: TGTGCCAGCTCACCCGGACAGTTTACAGATACGCAGTATTTT. Encoded protein: CASSPGQFTDTQYF.

The CDR3 coding sequence is TGTGCCAGCACCCGCCTGGCCACTAGTAATTCACCCCTCCACTTT. Translating it yields CASTRLATSNSPLHF. This rearrangement joins TRBV27 to TRBJ1-6; no clear D gene. V was pared by 7 bases and J by 6 bases, with 16 bases between. The V gene's germline CDR1 is MNHEY and CDR2 SMNVEV (reference sequence). The CDR3 totals 15 residues.